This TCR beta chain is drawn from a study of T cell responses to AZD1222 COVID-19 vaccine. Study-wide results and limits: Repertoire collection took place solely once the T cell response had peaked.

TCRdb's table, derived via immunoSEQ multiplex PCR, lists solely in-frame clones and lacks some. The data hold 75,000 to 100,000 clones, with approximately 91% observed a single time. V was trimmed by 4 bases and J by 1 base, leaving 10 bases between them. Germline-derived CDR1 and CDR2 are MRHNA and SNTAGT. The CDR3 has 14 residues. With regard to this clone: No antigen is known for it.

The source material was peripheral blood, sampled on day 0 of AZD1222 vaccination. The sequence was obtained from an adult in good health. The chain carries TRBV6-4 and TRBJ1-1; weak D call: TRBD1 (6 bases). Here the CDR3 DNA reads TGTGCCAGCAGTGTTGAGGGGGGGAACACTGAAGCTTTCTTT. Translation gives CASSVEGGNTEAFF.